These T cell receptor beta chains were read from a single sample in a study of response to subunit inactivated influenza vaccine. TCRdb reprocessed the RT-PCR reads with MiXCR, giving one entry per CDR3 protein. The sample contains 600,000 to 850,000 distinct CDR3 sequences, around 13% of which appear only once. The material sequenced was PBMCs from blood, taken around two weeks before vaccination. Receptors originate from a man aged 45-65 years who received an inactivated influenza vaccine. CDR3s include the opening cysteine and the closing phenylalanine or tryptophan. The D gene is left open where the match is weak. Not all rows give a size; the values are once, few, many and, for expanded clones, a class.

size: -; V: TRBV28; D: -; J: TRBJ2-7; CDR3: CASRGPFEQYF; DNA: TGTGCCAGCAGAGGACCATTTGAGCAGTACTTC
size: few; V: TRBV6-2/TRBV6-3; D: TRBD1; J: TRBJ2-4; CDR3: CASSRDSPWGNIQYF; DNA: TGTGCCAGCAGCCGGGACAGCCCCTGGGGTAACATTCAGTACTTC
size: many; V: TRBV12-3/TRBV12-4; D: -; J: TRBJ1-1; CDR3: CASRVTGWNTEAFF; DNA: TGTGCCAGCAGGGTAACAGGGTGGAACACTGAAGCTTTCTTT
size: many; V: TRBV3-1; D: -; J: TRBJ2-7; CDR3: CASSQDRVSYEQYF; DNA: TGTGCCAGCAGCCAAGATAGAGTATCCTACGAGCAGTACTTC
size: few; V: TRBV5-1; D: TRBD2; J: TRBJ2-1; CDR3: CATKAGVSNNEQFF; DNA: TGCGCCACCAAAGCGGGAGTCTCCAACAATGAGCAGTTCTTC
size: -; V: TRBV6-6; D: -; J: TRBJ2-3; CDR3: CASRGTNADTQYF; DNA: TGTGCCAGCAGGGGCACCAATGCAGATACGCAGTATTTT
size: -; V: TRBV6-2/TRBV6-3; D: -; J: TRBJ2-1; CDR3: CASTRESAYNEQFF; DNA: TGTGCCAGCACACGGGAGTCAGCCTACAATGAGCAGTTCTTC
size: -; V: TRBV19; D: -; J: TRBJ1-4; CDR3: CASMTGNEKLFF; DNA: TGTGCCAGTATGACAGGAAATGAAAAACTGTTTTTT
size: -; V: TRBV20-1; D: TRBD2; J: TRBJ2-2; CDR3: CSARQRTSGGELFF; DNA: TGCAGTGCTAGACAACGGACTAGCGGGGGGGAGCTGTTTTTT
size: many; V: TRBV7-2; D: -; J: TRBJ2-5; CDR3: CASSTGRETQYF; DNA: TGTGCCAGCAGTACAGGGAGGGAGACCCAGTACTTC
size: -; V: TRBV12-3/TRBV12-4; D: TRBD1; J: TRBJ2-7; CDR3: CASSSLTGNYEQYF; DNA: TGTGCCAGCAGTTCTCTGACAGGGAACTACGAGCAGTACTTC
size: few; V: TRBV24-1; D: TRBD1; J: TRBJ2-2; CDR3: CATSERGTGFTGELFF; DNA: TGTGCCACCAGTGAACGCGGGACAGGGTTCACCGGGGAGCTGTTTTTT
size: -; V: TRBV2; D: TRBD1; J: TRBJ2-7; CDR3: CASTEQGEGGEQYF; DNA: TGTGCCAGCACCGAACAGGGGGAAGGCGGCGAGCAGTACTTC
size: -; V: TRBV15; D: TRBD1; J: TRBJ2-7; CDR3: CATSRDRDKFYEQYF; DNA: TGTGCCACCAGCAGGGACAGGGACAAGTTCTACGAGCAGTACTTC
size: few; V: TRBV18; D: TRBD1; J: TRBJ2-7; CDR3: CASSRIQGTYEQYF; DNA: TGTGCCAGCTCACGAATACAGGGGACCTACGAGCAGTACTTC
size: -; V: TRBV6-5; D: -; J: TRBJ2-1; CDR3: CASSYSPPRSRGKGNEQFF; DNA: TGTGCCAGCAGTTACTCACCCCCGAGGAGTAGGGGAAAGGGCAATGAGCAGTTCTTC
size: -; V: TRBV10-3; D: -; J: TRBJ1-1; CDR3: CAISGHQNTEAFF; DNA: TGTGCCATCAGTGGACACCAGAACACTGAAGCTTTCTTT
size: few; V: TRBV29-1; D: TRBD2; J: TRBJ2-1; CDR3: CSGTSVFYNEQFF; DNA: TGCAGCGGGACTAGCGTTTTCTACAATGAGCAGTTCTTC
size: many; V: TRBV30; D: -; J: TRBJ1-1; CDR3: CAWSVRENTEAFF; DNA: TGTGCCTGGAGTGTTCGGGAGAACACTGAAGCTTTCTTT
size: few; V: TRBV12-3/TRBV12-4; D: -; J: TRBJ1-1; CDR3: CASSFAGYGNTEAFF; DNA: TGTGCCAGCAGTTTTGCAGGGTATGGGAACACTGAAGCTTTCTTT
size: -; V: TRBV6-1; D: TRBD1; J: TRBJ2-5; CDR3: CASTSGTVQGAQYF; DNA: TGTGCCAGCACCTCAGGGACAGTCCAGGGGGCCCAGTACTTC
size: -; V: TRBV19; D: -; J: TRBJ2-5; CDR3: CASSPTTGTKETQYF; DNA: TGTGCCAGTAGCCCAACGACCGGGACAAAAGAGACCCAGTACTTC
size: -; V: TRBV2; D: -; J: TRBJ2-3; CDR3: CASQGDLIDTQYF; DNA: TGTGCCAGCCAGGGGGACTTAATAGATACGCAGTATTTT
size: many; V: TRBV4-2; D: -; J: TRBJ2-2; CDR3: CASSQGTSNTGELFF; DNA: TGTGCCAGCAGCCAGGGAACTAGCAACACCGGGGAGCTGTTTTTT